Included here is one T cell receptor (beta chain) sequence, with context. This entry is derived from a study of blood T cell repertoires in COVID-19. Overall study context: Collection of acute and convalescent COVID-19 samples took place in the United States, Italy and Spain. PBMCs, B-cell-depleted T cells, or T cells provided the cDNA or gDNA that made up the material.

Per the study methods: Amplification with reference gene primers provided the estimates of nucleated cell counts. Only in-frame clones appear in the TCRdb table, and some are missing; sequencing was by immunoSEQ multiplex PCR. The DNA gave D and trimming, while V, J and clone size come from that table. The sample shows roughly 120,000 clones, approximately 82% of them seen only once. This sequence originates from a man aged 65 to 85 with active or convalescent COVID-19. Sequencing was done on a sample of peripheral blood.

CDR3 sequence: CASAIDRFSYEQYF. The CDR3 region has the DNA TGTGCCAGCGCGATTGACAGATTCTCCTACGAGCAGTACTTC. The chain employs TRBV7-2 and TRBJ2-7; TRBD1 is a possible D gene (5 bases). Trimming stripped 8 bases from V and 0 bases from J, with 14 bases between. Per germline, CDR1 SGHTA and CDR2 FQGNSA. The CDR3 runs 14 residues.